This T cell receptor (beta chain) was captured in a study of blood T cells in healthy people across ages. Study results and limitations: Greater diversity and more naive CD4+ cells were seen in long-lived donors than in aged donors. While age rose, TCR beta diversity per million T cells dropped in a roughly linear way.

Only a few counts were recorded for this clonotype. Its antigen is not identified. A second PCR, run for roughly 7 to 11 cycles, used a sample-barcoded 5' primer plus a J-beta primer mix. MiXCR, run by TCRdb on the 5' RACE reads, gives a single entry per CDR3 protein. The sample records some 760,000 distinct CDR3 sequences, around a quarter being singletons. The data also belong to a second study, concerning T cells of mothers and their children.

This receptor was taken from a boy under 18 in good health. Sequences were obtained from blood.

CDR3 in amino acids: CASTPLALRSYYGYTF. The CDR3 coding sequence is TGTGCCAGCACTCCCCTCGCCCTACGGAGCTACTATGGCTACACCTTC. This chain uses TRBV11-2 with TRBJ1-2, with D uncertain. Germline V gene sequence: CDR1 SGHAT, CDR2 FQNNGV. V lost 7 bases to trimming and J lost 3 bases, with 21 bases between them. The CDR3 contains 16 residues.